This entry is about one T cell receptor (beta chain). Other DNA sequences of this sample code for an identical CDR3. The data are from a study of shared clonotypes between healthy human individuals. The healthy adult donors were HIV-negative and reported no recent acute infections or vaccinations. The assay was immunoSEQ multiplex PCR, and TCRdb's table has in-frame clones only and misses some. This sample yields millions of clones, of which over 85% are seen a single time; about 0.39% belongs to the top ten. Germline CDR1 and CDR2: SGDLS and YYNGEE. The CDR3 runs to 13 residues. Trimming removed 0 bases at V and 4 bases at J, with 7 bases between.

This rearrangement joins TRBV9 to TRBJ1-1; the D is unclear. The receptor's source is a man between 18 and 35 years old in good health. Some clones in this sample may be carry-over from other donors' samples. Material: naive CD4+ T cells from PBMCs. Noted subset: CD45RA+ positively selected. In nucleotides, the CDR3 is TGTGCCAGCAGCGTAGTCGAGGGCACTGAAGCTTTCTTT. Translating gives CASSVVEGTEAFF.